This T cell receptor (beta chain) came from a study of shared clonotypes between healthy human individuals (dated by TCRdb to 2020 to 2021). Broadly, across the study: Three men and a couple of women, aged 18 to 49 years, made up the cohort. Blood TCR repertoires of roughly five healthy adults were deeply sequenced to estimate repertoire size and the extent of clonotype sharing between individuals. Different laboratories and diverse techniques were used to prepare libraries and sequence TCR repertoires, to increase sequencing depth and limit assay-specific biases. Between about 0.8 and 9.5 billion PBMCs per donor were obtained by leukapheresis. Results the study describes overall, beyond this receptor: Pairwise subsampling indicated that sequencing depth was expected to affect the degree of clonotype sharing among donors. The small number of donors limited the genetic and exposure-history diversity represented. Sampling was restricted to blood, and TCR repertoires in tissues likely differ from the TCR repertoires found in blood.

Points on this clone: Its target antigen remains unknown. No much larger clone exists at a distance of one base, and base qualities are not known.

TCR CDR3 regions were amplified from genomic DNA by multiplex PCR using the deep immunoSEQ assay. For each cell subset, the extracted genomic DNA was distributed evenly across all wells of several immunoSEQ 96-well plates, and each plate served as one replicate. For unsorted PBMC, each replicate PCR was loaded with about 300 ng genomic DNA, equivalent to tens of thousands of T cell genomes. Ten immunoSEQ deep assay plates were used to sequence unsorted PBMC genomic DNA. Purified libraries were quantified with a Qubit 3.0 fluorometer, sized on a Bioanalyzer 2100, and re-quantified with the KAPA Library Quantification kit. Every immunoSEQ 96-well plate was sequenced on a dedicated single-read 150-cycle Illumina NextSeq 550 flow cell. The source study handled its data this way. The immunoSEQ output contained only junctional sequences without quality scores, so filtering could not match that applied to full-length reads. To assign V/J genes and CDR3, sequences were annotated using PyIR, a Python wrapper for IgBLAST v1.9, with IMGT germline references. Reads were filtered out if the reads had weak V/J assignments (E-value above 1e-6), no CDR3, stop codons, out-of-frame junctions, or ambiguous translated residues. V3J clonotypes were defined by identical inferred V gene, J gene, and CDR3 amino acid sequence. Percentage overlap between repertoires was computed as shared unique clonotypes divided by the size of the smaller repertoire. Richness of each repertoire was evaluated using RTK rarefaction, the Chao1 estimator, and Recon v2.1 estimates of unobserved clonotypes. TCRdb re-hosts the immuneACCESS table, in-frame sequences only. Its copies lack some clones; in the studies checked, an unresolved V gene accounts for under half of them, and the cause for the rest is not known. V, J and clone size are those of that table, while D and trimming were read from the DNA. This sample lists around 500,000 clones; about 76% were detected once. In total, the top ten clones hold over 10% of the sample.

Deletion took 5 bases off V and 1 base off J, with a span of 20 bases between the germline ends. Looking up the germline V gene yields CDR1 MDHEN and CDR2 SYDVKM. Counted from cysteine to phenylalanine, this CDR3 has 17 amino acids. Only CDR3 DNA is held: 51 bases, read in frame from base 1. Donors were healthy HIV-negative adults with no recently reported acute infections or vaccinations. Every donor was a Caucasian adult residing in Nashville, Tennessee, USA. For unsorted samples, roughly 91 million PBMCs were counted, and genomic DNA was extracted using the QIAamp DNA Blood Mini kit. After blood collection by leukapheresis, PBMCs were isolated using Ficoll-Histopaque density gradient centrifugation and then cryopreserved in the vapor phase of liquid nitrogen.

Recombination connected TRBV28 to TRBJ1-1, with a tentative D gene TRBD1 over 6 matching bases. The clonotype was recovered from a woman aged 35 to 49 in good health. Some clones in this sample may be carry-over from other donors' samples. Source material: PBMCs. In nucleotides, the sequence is TGTGCCAGCAGTCCCTACCCCTGGGAGGGGGAGAACACTGAAGCTTTCTTT. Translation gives CASSPYPWEGENTEAFF.